Listed here is a single T cell receptor beta chain. What it recognizes is unknown. This sample is drawn from a study of beta chain features in type 1 diabetes. The study reverse transcribed the entire isolated RNA, so it sequenced expressed TCRB transcripts. The data were produced by immunoSEQ multiplex PCR, yet TCRdb's version contains in-frame clones alone and is incomplete. Altogether hundreds of thousands of clones are present, about a sixth being singletons, with the ten largest covering more than 0.08%. General study points: Among patients with Type 1 diabetes, TCRB CDR3s were moderately but significantly shorter in every one of the four CD4+ subsets.

Material: naive CD4+ T cells from blood. The receptor was derived from a man in his late teens or twenties in good health.

In nucleotides, the CDR3 is TGCAGCGTTGGGGGGACCCCCGGTCGGACTGAAGCTTTCTTT. This translates into CSVGGTPGRTEAFF. J is TRBJ1-1 and V is TRBV29-1; TRBD1 might be the D (5 bases). Germline V CDR1 and CDR2: SQVTM, ANQGSEA. This CDR3 comprises 14 residues. Trimming stripped 4 bases from V and 5 bases from J, with 17 bases between. The entire variable domain, with the rest obtained from reference TRBV29-1 and TRBJ1-1, is as follows: SAVISQKPSRDICQRGTSLTIQCQVDSQVTMMFWYRQQPGQSLTLIATANQGSEATYESGFVIDKFPISRPNLTFSTLTVSNMSPEDSSIYLCSVGGTPGRTEAFFGQGTRLTVV.